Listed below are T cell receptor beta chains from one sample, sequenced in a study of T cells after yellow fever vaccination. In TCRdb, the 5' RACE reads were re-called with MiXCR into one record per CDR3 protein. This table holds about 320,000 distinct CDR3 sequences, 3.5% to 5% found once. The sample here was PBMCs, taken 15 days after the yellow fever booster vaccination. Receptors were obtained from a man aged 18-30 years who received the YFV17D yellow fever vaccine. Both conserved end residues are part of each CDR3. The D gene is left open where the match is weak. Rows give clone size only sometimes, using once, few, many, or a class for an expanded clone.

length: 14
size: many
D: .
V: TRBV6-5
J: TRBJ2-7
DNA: TGTGCCAGCAGTTACTCGGGGAGCTCCTACGAGCAGTACTTC
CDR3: CASSYSGSSYEQYF

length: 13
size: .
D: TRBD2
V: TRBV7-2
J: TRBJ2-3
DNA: TGTGCCAGCAGCGAAAATGGACTAGTGGCGCAGTATTTT
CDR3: CASSENGLVAQYF

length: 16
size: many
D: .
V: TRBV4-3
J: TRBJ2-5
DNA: TGCGCCAGCAGCCAAGATTACCGTCGACCGAAAGAGACCCAGTACTTC
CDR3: CASSQDYRRPKETQYF

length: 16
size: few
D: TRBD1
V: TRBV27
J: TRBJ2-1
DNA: TGTGCCAGCAGTTTTATAACAGGGGGTATCTACAATGAGCAGTTCTTC
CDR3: CASSFITGGIYNEQFF

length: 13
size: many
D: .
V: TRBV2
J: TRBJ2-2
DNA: TGTGCCAGCAACCCCACGAACACCGGGGAGCTGTTTTTT
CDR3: CASNPTNTGELFF

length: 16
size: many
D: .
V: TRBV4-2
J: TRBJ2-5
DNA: TGTGCCAGCAGCCAACCGGGGCCAGGGGTCCAGGAGACCCAGTACTTC
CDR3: CASSQPGPGVQETQYF

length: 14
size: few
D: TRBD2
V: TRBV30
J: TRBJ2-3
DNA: TGTGCCTGGAGTGCTAGCGGGGTGGGAGATACGCAGTATTTT
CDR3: CAWSASGVGDTQYF

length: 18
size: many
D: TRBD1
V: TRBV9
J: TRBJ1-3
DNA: TGTGCCAGCAGCGTAAACTCGGGACAGCGGCTCTCTGGAAACACCATATATTTT
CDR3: CASSVNSGQRLSGNTIYF

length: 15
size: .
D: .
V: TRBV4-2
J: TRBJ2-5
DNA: TGTGCCAGCAGCCAAGTCGGGGTTGGGCAAGAGACCCAGTACTTC
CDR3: CASSQVGVGQETQYF

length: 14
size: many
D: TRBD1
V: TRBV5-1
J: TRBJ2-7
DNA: TGCGCCAGCAGCCGGGGACAGGGGCCCTACGAGCAGTACTTC
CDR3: CASSRGQGPYEQYF

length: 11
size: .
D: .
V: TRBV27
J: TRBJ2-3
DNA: TGTGCCAGCAGCCGGGAAGATACGCAGTATTTT
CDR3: CASSREDTQYF

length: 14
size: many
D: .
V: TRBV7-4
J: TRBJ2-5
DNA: TGTGCCAGCAACTACCGACCCGGACAAGAGACCCAGTACTTC
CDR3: CASNYRPGQETQYF

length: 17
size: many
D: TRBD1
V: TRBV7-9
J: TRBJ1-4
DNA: TGTGCCAGCAGCTCACTTGGTTCCGGGACCTCAGGGGGAAAACTGTTTTTT
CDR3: CASSSLGSGTSGGKLFF

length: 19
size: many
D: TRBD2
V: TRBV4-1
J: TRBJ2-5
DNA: TGCGCCAGCAGCCAAGAAGGGACTAGCGGGGGCCTGTACCAAGAGACCCAGTACTTC
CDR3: CASSQEGTSGGLYQETQYF

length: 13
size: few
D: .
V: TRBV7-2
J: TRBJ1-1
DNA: TGTGCCAGCAGCCCAAGGGGCGGGGATCGAGCTTTCTTT
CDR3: CASSPRGGDRAFF

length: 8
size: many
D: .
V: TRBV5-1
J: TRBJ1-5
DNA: TGCGTCCGCCCCGATGAGCATTTT
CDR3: CVRPDEHF

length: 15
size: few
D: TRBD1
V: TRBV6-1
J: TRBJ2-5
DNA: TGTGCCAGCAGGAAAGACAGGGTAGGGCAGGAGACCCAGTACTTC
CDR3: CASRKDRVGQETQYF

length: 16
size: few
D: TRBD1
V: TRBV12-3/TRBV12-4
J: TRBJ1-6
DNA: TGTGCCAGCAGTAAGGACAGGGGCCCATATAATTCACCCCTCCACTTT
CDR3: CASSKDRGPYNSPLHF

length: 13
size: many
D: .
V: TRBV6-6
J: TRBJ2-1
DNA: TGTGCCAGCAGTTACCGGACATACAATGAGCAGTTCTTC
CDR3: CASSYRTYNEQFF

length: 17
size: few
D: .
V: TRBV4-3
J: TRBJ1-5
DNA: TGCGCCAGCAGCCAAGAACCTGAGGGTTTAGGCAATCAGCCCCAGCATTTT
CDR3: CASSQEPEGLGNQPQHF

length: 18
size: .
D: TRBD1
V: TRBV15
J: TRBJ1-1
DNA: TGTGCCACCAGCAGAGGTTGGGGCCTCGAGCGGGACAGGGTTGGAGCTTTCTTT
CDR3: CATSRGWGLERDRVGAFF

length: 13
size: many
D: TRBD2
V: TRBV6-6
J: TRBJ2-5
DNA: TGTGCCAGCAGAAAAGCGGGGGTAGAGACCCAGTACTTC
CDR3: CASRKAGVETQYF

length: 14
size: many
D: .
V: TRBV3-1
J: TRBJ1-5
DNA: TGTGCCAGCAGCCAATCGGACAGTGATCAGCCCCAGCATTTT
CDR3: CASSQSDSDQPQHF

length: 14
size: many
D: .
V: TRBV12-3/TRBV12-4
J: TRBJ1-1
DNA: TGTGCCAGCAGTTCCGGACGGTTGAACACTGAAGCTTTCTTT
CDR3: CASSSGRLNTEAFF

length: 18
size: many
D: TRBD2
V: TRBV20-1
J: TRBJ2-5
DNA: TGCAGTGCCACAGATGGAATGCATAGCGGGGGGGCCGGAAAGACCCAGTACTTC
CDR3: CSATDGMHSGGAGKTQYF

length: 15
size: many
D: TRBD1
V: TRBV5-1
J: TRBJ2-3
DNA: TGCGCCAGCAGCTTGGGAGGGACAGGCACAGATACGCAGTATTTT
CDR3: CASSLGGTGTDTQYF

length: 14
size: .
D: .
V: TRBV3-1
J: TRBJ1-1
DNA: TGTGCCAGCAGCCAGGAGACAGTCAACACTGAAGCTTTCTTT
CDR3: CASSQETVNTEAFF

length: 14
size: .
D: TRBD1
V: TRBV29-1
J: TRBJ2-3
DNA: TGCAGCGGGACTGGGGGACAGGGGGGAGATACGCAGTATTTT
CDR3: CSGTGGQGGDTQYF

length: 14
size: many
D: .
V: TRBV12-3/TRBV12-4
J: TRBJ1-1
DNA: TGTGCCAGCAGTTTACGGGGGGCCGGCACTGAAGCTTTCTTT
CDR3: CASSLRGAGTEAFF

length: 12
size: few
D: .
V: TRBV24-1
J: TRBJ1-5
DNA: TGTGCCACCAGTTCAGGCTATCAGCCCCAGCATTTT
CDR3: CATSSGYQPQHF

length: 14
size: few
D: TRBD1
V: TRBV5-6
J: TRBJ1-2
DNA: TGTGCCAGCAGCTTGGGTGGACAGGCTAATGGCTACACCTTC
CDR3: CASSLGGQANGYTF

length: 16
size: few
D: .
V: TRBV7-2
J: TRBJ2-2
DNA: TGTGCCAGCAGCTTAGCGCGCAGGACCCGGACCGGGGAGCTGTTTTTT
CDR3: CASSLARRTRTGELFF